These 32 T cell receptor beta chains share one sample of origin, sequenced in a study of blood T cell repertoires in COVID-19. The repertoire was sequenced with immunoSEQ multiplex PCR; TCRdb's copy has only in-frame clones and lacks some. The sample carries about 59,000 clones, around three quarters recorded once. The sample comprised peripheral blood. The receptors here all came from a man in his fifties or sixties with acute or convalescent COVID-19.

The gene calls are TRBV10-3 and TRBJ2-3; 10 bases are a match to TRBD2. This CDR3 region has 18 residues. After removal of 3 bases from V and 3 bases from J, the junction contained 12 bases not matched to a gene. The germline V gene encodes CDR1 ENHRY and CDR2 SYGVKD. As DNA, the CDR3 is TGTGCCATCAGTGAACCCGTGGCTAGCGGGAGTGGAACAGATACGCAGTATTTT. Protein: CAISEPVASGSGTDTQYF.

The V call is TRBV5-1, the J call TRBJ1-2; 12 nucleotides match TRBD1. The V and J ends lost 2 bases and 0 bases, in that order; junction bases with no gene match: 8. The CDR3 runs to 18 residues. CDR1 SGHRS and CDR2 YFSETQ come from the germline V gene. In DNA form, the CDR3 reads TGCGCCAGCAGCTTCTACCCCGGGACAGGGGGCACTAACTATGGCTACACCTTC. Amino acid sequence: CASSFYPGTGGTNYGYTF.

The chain combines TRBV7-2 with TRBJ1-5, with D possibly being TRBD1 (5 bases). This CDR3 contains 14 residues. CDR1 is SGHTA and CDR2 is FQGNSA in the germline V gene. V was clipped by 1 base and J by 6 bases, with 10 bases between them. CDR3 amino acids: CASSLGGGLQPQHF. DNA for the CDR3: TGTGCCAGCAGCTTAGGTGGGGGACTTCAGCCCCAGCATTTT.

The V gene is TRBV28, the J gene TRBJ2-1; D is uncertain. This CDR3 contains 12 residues. With 7 bases removed from V and 5 bases from J, the gap between germline ends came to 9 bases. Germline V gene data show CDR1 as MDHEN and CDR2 as SYDVKM. DNA of the CDR3: TGTGCCAGCAATCCGTTAAACAATGAGCAGTTCTTC. It yields the protein CASNPLNNEQFF.

The V and J genes are TRBV5-5 and TRBJ2-6; TRBD1 might be the D (6 bases). V gave up 3 bases and J gave up 2 bases, with 6 bases separating them. The CDR3 is 14 residues long. Germline V gene data show CDR1 as SGHKS and CDR2 as YYEKEE (reference sequence). CDR3 protein: CASSWTAGANVLTF. The CDR3 DNA follows: TGTGCCAGCAGCTGGACAGCTGGGGCCAACGTCCTGACTTTC.

The chain combines TRBV27 with TRBJ2-5; 7 bases map to TRBD2. This CDR3 comprises 17 residues. From germline, CDR1 is MNHEY and CDR2 SMNVEV (reference sequence). V shed 2 bases and J 1 base; nucleotides not matched to a gene: 10. This CDR3 is CASSLNWWGGGQETQYF. The CDR3 nucleotides read TGTGCCAGCAGTTTAAATTGGTGGGGCGGGGGCCAAGAGACCCAGTACTTC.

This chain joins TRBV4-2 and TRBJ1-6; D may be TRBD1 (6 bases). V was pared by 4 bases and J by 2 bases, with 9 bases between. CDR1 and CDR2 (germline): LGHNA, YNFKEQ. The CDR3 spans 15 residues. CDR3 DNA: TGTGCCAGCAGCCTTAGGACAGCCTATAATTCACCCCTCCACTTT. As protein: CASSLRTAYNSPLHF.

This sequence joins TRBV5-1 and TRBJ2-7, with D perhaps TRBD2 (6 bases). V lost 4 bases to trimming and J lost 0 bases, with 17 bases between them. Germline CDR1 and CDR2: SGHRS and YFSETQ. CDR3 length equals 16 residues. The CDR3 protein is CASSLHGTASSYEQYF. DNA of the CDR3: TGCGCCAGCAGCCTCCACGGGACTGCGAGCTCCTACGAGCAGTACTTC.

This clone has a single count. The chain has TRBV6-1 and TRBJ1-1; 11 bases map to TRBD1. The CDR3 totals 15 residues. Germline assignment: CDR1 MNHNS and CDR2 SASEGT. Germline trimming cut 0 bases from V and 8 bases from J; bases unmatched to any gene: 5. The CDR3 DNA reads TGTGCCAGCAGTGAAGCCCTCGGGACAGGGGGGGAAGCTTTCTTT. Amino acid sequence: CASSEALGTGGEAFF.

This clone was counted a few times. CDR3 in DNA: TGTGCCAGCAGTTTAGCGGGAGGGAGCTCCTACAATGAGCAGTTCTTC. Its translation: CASSLAGGSSYNEQFF. The chain has TRBV28 and TRBJ2-1; 9 bases line up with TRBD2. Germline V gene data show CDR1 as MDHEN and CDR2 as SYDVKM. The CDR3 contains 16 residues. Trimming took 2 bases from V and 0 from J; bases not matched to a gene: 2.

The chain has TRBV6-5 and TRBJ1-1; D is unclear. Germline CDR1 and CDR2: MNHEY and SVGAGI. V lost 6 bases and J 1 base, leaving 9 bases between the germline ends. This CDR3 is 13 amino acids long. For the CDR3, the DNA is TGTGCCAGCAGGGCCGTCCCGAACACTGAAGCTTTCTTT. As protein: CASRAVPNTEAFF.

This clone was picked up one time. This chain connects TRBV28 to TRBJ1-2; D is unclear. CDR3 length equals 16 residues. The V gene lost 1 base and the J gene lost 3 bases, with 15 bases spanning the gap. CDR1 and CDR2 (germline): MDHEN, SYDVKM. The CDR3 DNA follows: TGTGCCAGCAGTTTATTTGGGCAGGAAGCAGACTATGGCTACACCTTC. Protein: CASSLFGQEADYGYTF.

This chain connects TRBV4-3 to TRBJ1-6, with 7 bases matching TRBD1. The V gene end was trimmed by 0 bases and the J gene end by 7 bases; junction bases not matched to a gene: 6. Per germline, CDR1 LGHNA and CDR2 YSLEER. CDR3 length: 16 amino acids. The CDR3 protein is CASSQEFGRGNSPLHF. Here the CDR3 DNA reads TGCGCCAGCAGCCAAGAATTTGGCAGGGGGAATTCACCCCTCCACTTT.

The chain uses TRBV4-1 and TRBJ1-1; tentative D call: TRBD1 (6 bases). This CDR3 region has 19 residues. Germline CDR1 MGHRA, CDR2 YSYEKL. Trimming took off 2 bases at V and 0 bases at J, with 22 bases between the two ends. The CDR3 region is CASSQKGGGQRAMNTEAFF. Here the CDR3 DNA reads TGCGCCAGCAGCCAAAAGGGAGGGGGACAACGAGCCATGAACACTGAAGCTTTCTTT.

The J gene is TRBJ2-5, the V gene TRBV7-9, with D perhaps TRBD2 (5 bases). Trimming removed 1 base from V and 5 bases from J, with 11 bases in between. This CDR3 spans 14 amino acids. Looked up from germline, CDR1 is SEHNR and CDR2 is FQNEAQ (reference sequence). For the CDR3, the DNA is TGTGCCAGCAGCTTAGACTCGGGATCGGAGACCCAGTACTTC. This gives the protein CASSLDSGSETQYF. Looking up the rest from reference TRBV7-9 and TRBJ2-5 gives the full variable domain: DTGVSQNPRHKITKRGQNVTFRCDPISEHNRLYWYRQTLGQGPEFLTYFQNEAQLEKSRLLSDRFSAERPKGSFSTLEIQRTEQGDSAMYLCASSLDSGSETQYFGPGTRLLVL.

V gene TRBV19 combines with J gene TRBJ2-3, with D possibly being TRBD1 (6 bases). The CDR3 is 16 residues long. The germline gives CDR1 LNHDA, CDR2 SQIVND (reference sequence). V lost 6 bases to trimming and J lost 4 bases, with 20 bases between them. CDR3 protein: CASRLTGSGRADTQYF. CDR3 coding DNA: TGTGCCAGTAGGCTCACAGGGAGTGGTAGAGCAGATACGCAGTATTTT.

The chain is built from TRBV9 and TRBJ1-2, with D uncertain. Germline V gene data show CDR1 as SGDLS and CDR2 as YYNGEE. The CDR3 sequence is 11 residues long. The V end lost 4 bases, the J end lost 1 base, and 2 bases lay between the germline ends. The DNA of the CDR3 is TGTGCCAGCAGCTATAACTATGGCTACACCTTC. Amino acid sequence: CASSYNYGYTF.

The chain combines TRBV5-4 with TRBJ2-2; D may be TRBD2 (6 bases). Trimming took off 6 bases at V and 4 bases at J, with 22 bases between the two ends. Germline lookup yields CDR1 SGHNT and CDR2 YYREEE (reference sequence). This CDR3 contains 17 residues. CDR3 coding DNA: TGTGCCAGCAACGCCATGGGGCAGGGAGGCGGCACCGGGGAGCTGTTTTTT. This codes for CASNAMGQGGGTGELFF.

The V call is TRBV9, the J call TRBJ1-2, with D perhaps matching TRBD1 (5 bases). V lost 3 bases and J 7 bases, leaving 16 bases between the germline ends. The CDR3 runs to 14 residues. The germline CDR1 and CDR2 sequences are SGDLS and YYNGEE. CDR3 DNA: TGTGCCAGCAGCGCACGGACAAGAGATAGTGGCTACACCTTC. Encoded protein: CASSARTRDSGYTF.

The chain joins TRBV5-6 to TRBJ2-3; D not resolved. The CDR3 totals 13 residues. V gave up 6 bases and J gave up 1 base, with 9 bases separating them. Germline V gives CDR1 SGHDT, CDR2 YYEEEE. CDR3 bases: TGTGCCAGCAACTCCCTCGGCACAGATACGCAGTATTTT. This codes for CASNSLGTDTQYF.

V and J are TRBV28 and TRBJ1-4; 10 nucleotides agree with TRBD1. The CDR3 sequence is 18 residues long. The junction had 11 bases not matched to a gene; V was cut back by 1 base and J by 6 bases. Germline CDR1 reads MDHEN; CDR2 reads SYDVKM. Here the CDR3 DNA reads TGTGCCAGCAGTTTATTCGGGACAGGGGTCTATCGTGATGAAAAACTGTTTTTT. Translation: CASSLFGTGVYRDEKLFF.

This chain connects TRBV11-1 to TRBJ2-1; the D is unclear. The germline gives CDR1 SGHAT, CDR2 FQDESV (reference sequence). The CDR3 runs to 15 residues. Trimming removed 5 bases from V and 10 bases from J, with 21 bases in between. This CDR3 reads CASSIEAASLAEQFF. For the CDR3, the DNA is TGTGCCAGCAGCATTGAAGCCGCCTCTTTAGCCGAGCAGTTCTTC.

The chain couples TRBV7-9 to TRBJ1-4; D call uncertain. Trimming shortened V by 1 base and J by 7 bases, and 4 bases separated the two germline ends. The CDR3 totals 12 residues. Germline V gene lookup returns CDR1 SEHNR and CDR2 FQNEAQ (reference sequence). CDR3 bases: TGTGCCAGCAGCTTAGTGGCTGAAAAACTGTTTTTT. It codes for CASSLVAEKLFF. Full variable domain (outside the CDR3, taken from reference TRBV7-9 and TRBJ1-4): DTGVSQNPRHKITKRGQNVTFRCDPISEHNRLYWYRQTLGQGPEFLTYFQNEAQLEKSRLLSDRFSAERPKGSFSTLEIQRTEQGDSAMYLCASSLVAEKLFFGSGTQLSVL.

This sequence joins TRBV12-3 or TRBV12-4 and TRBJ2-7; TRBD1 is a possible D gene (6 bases). There are 13 residues in the CDR3. V lost 6 bases to trimming and J lost 3 bases, with 12 bases between them. CDR3 coding DNA: TGTGCCAGCAGCGAAGGGGGATACTACGAGCAGTACTTC. It translates to CASSEGGYYEQYF.

The chain carries TRBV6-2 or TRBV6-3 and TRBJ1-6; no clear D gene. In germline, CDR1 is MNHEY, CDR2 SVGEGT. The CDR3 is 15 residues long. The germline V and J ends were trimmed by 5 bases and 8 bases, with 16 bases remaining between them. The CDR3, as DNA: TGTGCCAGCAGTCCGTACTCCTTTCCGGATTCACCCCTCCACTTT. It yields the protein CASSPYSFPDSPLHF.

This chain uses TRBV27 with TRBJ2-1, with a tentative D call TRBD1 (5 bases). V lost 6 bases, J lost 8 bases, and 14 bases lay in between. This CDR3 contains 13 residues. Germline loops: CDR1 MNHEY, CDR2 SMNVEV (reference sequence). CDR3 protein: CASRGQAKDEQFF. The CDR3 coding sequence is TGTGCCAGCAGGGGGCAGGCTAAGGATGAGCAGTTCTTC.

V and J are TRBV7-2 and TRBJ2-1; a weak D match, TRBD1 (5 bases). The germline gives CDR1 SGHTA, CDR2 FQGNSA. Trimming stripped 5 bases from V and 3 bases from J, with 11 bases between. The CDR3 covers 14 residues. Here the CDR3 reads CASSGDRVYNEQFF. CDR3 in DNA: TGTGCCAGCAGCGGAGACAGAGTCTACAATGAGCAGTTCTTC. Full variable domain (rest looked up from reference TRBV7-2 and TRBJ2-1): GAGVSQSPSNKVTEKGKDVELRCDPISGHTALYWYRQSLGQGLEFLIYFQGNSAPDKSGLPSDRFSAERTGGSVSTLTIQRTQQEDSAVYLCASSGDRVYNEQFFGPGTRLTVL.

This rearrangement joins TRBV15 to TRBJ2-3, with TRBD2 matching over 8 bases. V dropped 0 bases and J dropped 3; count of bases not matched to a gene: 17. Per germline, CDR1 LNHNV and CDR2 YYDKDF (reference sequence). This CDR3 contains 20 residues. CDR3 sequence reads: CATSREEGLGIAASTDTQYF. CDR3 DNA sequence: TGTGCCACCAGCAGAGAGGAGGGACTAGGCATAGCGGCCAGTACAGATACGCAGTATTTT.

As DNA, the CDR3 is TGTGCCAGCAGCCAAGCTTCCAGCTATGGCTACACCTTC. It specifies CASSQASSYGYTF. The chain couples TRBV4-2 to TRBJ1-2; D is undetermined. This CDR3 region has 13 residues. The V gene lost 1 base and the J gene lost 4 bases, with 7 bases spanning the gap. Germline CDR1 reads LGHNA; CDR2 reads YNFKEQ.

The CDR3, as DNA: TGTGCCAGCAGCTTGCTCGCGGGATTGGCCACCGGGGAGCTGTTTTTT. Its protein is CASSLLAGLATGELFF. The chain combines TRBV5-6 with TRBJ2-2; the D gene is possibly TRBD2 (6 bases). Germline lookup yields CDR1 SGHDT and CDR2 YYEEEE. The CDR3 runs to 16 residues. V lost 1 base, J lost 4 bases, and 14 bases lay in between.

The table lists this clone with a few counts. The gene calls are TRBV5-1 and TRBJ2-3; maybe TRBD1 (5 bases). Germline CDR1 reads SGHRS; CDR2 reads YFSETQ. The CDR3 length is 15 residues. Trimming shortened V by 4 bases and J by 2 bases, and 14 bases separated the two germline ends. The CDR3: CASSTLQGATDTQYF. The DNA of the CDR3 is TGCGCCAGCAGCACCCTACAAGGGGCCACAGATACGCAGTATTTT.

This sequence joins TRBV30 and TRBJ1-6; D perhaps matches TRBD1 (5 bases). V gave up 6 bases and J gave up 7 bases, with 22 bases separating them. From germline, CDR1 is GTSNPN and CDR2 SVGIG (reference sequence). The CDR3 consists of 16 residues. The DNA of the CDR3 is TGTGCCTGTCCAGTCCACTCCCTAGGGGCAAATTCACCCCTCCACTTT. Protein: CACPVHSLGANSPLHF.